Listed here are 9 T cell receptor beta chains from one sample, sequenced in a study of cytomegalovirus exposure and HLA in healthy donors. Vbeta (60) and Jbeta (13) primers were used in the PCR. Produced via immunoSEQ multiplex PCR; TCRdb's table is partial and in-frame only. Among approximately 140,000 clones listed, almost 85% were seen once. The source material was PBMCs. These receptor sequences come from a boy aged 2-9 years in good health and CMV-seronegative.

V is TRBV27 and J is TRBJ2-2, with D perhaps matching TRBD2 (6 bases). The germline V and J ends were trimmed by 7 bases and 4 bases, with 16 bases remaining between them. This CDR3 is 15 amino acids long. The V gene's germline CDR1 is MNHEY and CDR2 SMNVEV (reference sequence). The CDR3 DNA reads TGTGCCAGCACCCCCGGCAGGGAGGTCACCGGGGAGCTGTTTTTT. It encodes CASTPGREVTGELFF.

The chain carries TRBV4-1 and TRBJ1-1; maybe TRBD1 (6 bases). Germline CDR1 is MGHRA and CDR2 is YSYEKL. The CDR3 consists of 14 residues. Trimming took 1 base from V and 8 from J, leaving 14 bases between them. CDR3 DNA sequence: TGCGCCAGCAGCCAAGGGTCGGACACAGGGGAAGCTTTCTTT. This encodes CASSQGSDTGEAFF.

Only one count was recorded for this clone. The chain couples TRBV19 to TRBJ2-1, with TRBD2 identical over 8 bases. Trimming cost V 9 bases and J 3 bases; bases outside gene matches: 13. The CDR3 has 16 residues. Germline V gene sequence: CDR1 LNHDA, CDR2 SQIVND (reference sequence). CDR3 residues: CASESGLAGFYNEQFF. The CDR3 nucleotides are TGTGCCAGCGAATCGGGGCTAGCGGGCTTCTACAATGAGCAGTTCTTC.

To note about this clone: The sample has other DNA sequences that encode this CDR3 too. The gene calls are TRBV7-9 and TRBJ2-5; no clear D. CDR3 length: 11 residues. Trimming pared 5 bases from V and 2 bases from J, leaving 3 bases between. Germline values: CDR1 SEHNR, CDR2 FQNEAQ (reference sequence). The DNA for the CDR3 is TGTGCCAGCAGCCCTCAAGAGACCCAGTACTTC. Translating gives CASSPQETQYF.

The V call is TRBV28, the J call TRBJ1-6; 9 bases line up with TRBD1. In germline, CDR1 is MDHEN, CDR2 SYDVKM. The CDR3 covers 16 residues. The junction had 4 bases not matched to a gene; V was cut back by 0 bases and J by 7 bases. The CDR3 is CASSLWGGTGNSPLHF. The CDR3 bases are TGTGCCAGCAGTTTATGGGGTGGGACAGGGAATTCACCCCTCCACTTT.

V is TRBV5-1 and J is TRBJ2-2, with 10 bases aligning to TRBD1. The CDR3 contains 16 residues. Germline values: CDR1 SGHRS, CDR2 YFSETQ. V gave up 0 bases and J gave up 5 bases; unmatched junction bases: 4. The CDR3 bases are TGCGCCAGCAGCTTGGGACAGGGGGCTTGGACCGGGGAGCTGTTTTTT. It is translated as CASSLGQGAWTGELFF.

The rearrangement uses TRBV11-2 and TRBJ2-3; 7 bases line up with TRBD1. V lost 7 bases and J lost 4; bases outside the gene matches: 11. The CDR3 runs 15 residues. The V gene's germline CDR1 is SGHAT and CDR2 FQNNGV. CDR3 protein: CASTTLTGVSDTQYF. The CDR3 bases are TGTGCCAGCACCACTTTAACAGGGGTATCAGATACGCAGTATTTT.

This clone was found once. This rearrangement joins TRBV10-3 to TRBJ2-7; D is possibly TRBD1 (6 bases). The germline CDR1 and CDR2 sequences are ENHRY and SYGVKD. This CDR3 is 16 amino acids long. V was cut by 0 bases and J by 4 bases, with 16 bases left in between. CDR3 sequence (DNA): TGTGCCATCAGTGAGTCTAACCTAACAGGGAAATACGAGCAGTACGTC. Its translation: CAISESNLTGKYEQYV.

This clone was observed a few times. V usage is TRBV6-1 and J usage is TRBJ1-4; 9 bases map to TRBD1. V was pared by 2 bases and J by 8 bases, with 9 bases of the junction left unmatched. CDR1 and CDR2 (germline): MNHNS, SASEGT. This CDR3 is 16 amino acids long. The DNA for the CDR3 is TGTGCCAGCAGTGAAACTCCTGGGACAGGGAAGGAAAAACTGTTTTTT. Its translation: CASSETPGTGKEKLFF.